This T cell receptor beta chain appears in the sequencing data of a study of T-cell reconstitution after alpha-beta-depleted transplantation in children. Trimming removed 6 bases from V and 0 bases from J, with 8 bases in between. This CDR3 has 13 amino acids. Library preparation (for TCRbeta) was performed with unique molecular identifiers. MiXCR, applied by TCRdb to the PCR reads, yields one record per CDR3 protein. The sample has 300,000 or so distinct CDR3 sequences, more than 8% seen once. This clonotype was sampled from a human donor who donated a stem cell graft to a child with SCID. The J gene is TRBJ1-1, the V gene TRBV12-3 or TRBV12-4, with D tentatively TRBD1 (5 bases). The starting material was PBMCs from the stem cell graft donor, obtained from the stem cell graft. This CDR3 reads CASSRTLNTEAFF. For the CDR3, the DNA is TGTGCCAGCAGCAGGACACTGAACACTGAAGCTTTCTTT.